These 27 T cell receptor beta chains were all obtained from the same sample, sequenced in a study of blood T cell repertoires in COVID-19. Sequencing was performed with immunoSEQ multiplex PCR; in TCRdb, only in-frame clones are kept and a portion is missing. The table has some 120,000 clones, around 85% seen once. The sample was peripheral blood. Receptors originate from a woman aged 45-59 years with acute or convalescent COVID-19.

This clone turned up a few times. This chain connects TRBV7-9 to TRBJ2-2; D possibly corresponds to TRBD1 (6 bases). The CDR3 runs to 14 residues. The V gene lost 4 bases and the J gene lost 3 bases, with 9 bases spanning the gap. Looked up from germline, CDR1 is SEHNR and CDR2 is FQNEAQ (reference sequence). CDR3 amino acids: CASSSQGYTGELFF. Here the CDR3 DNA reads TGTGCCAGCAGCTCCCAGGGGTACACCGGGGAGCTGTTTTTT.

The chain joins TRBV4-1 to TRBJ2-3; TRBD2 agrees at 7 bases. V shed 1 base and J 5 bases; nucleotides not matched to a gene: 9. Germline V lookup: CDR1 MGHRA, CDR2 YSYEKL. CDR3 length: 16 residues. Here the CDR3 reads CASSQGGMGGRDTQYF. As DNA, the CDR3 is TGCGCCAGCAGCCAAGGCGGGATGGGGGGGAGAGATACGCAGTATTTT.

The rearrangement joins TRBV6-1 to TRBJ2-7; 7 bases fit TRBD1. Trimming at V came to 4 bases and at J to 2 bases, leaving 5 bases not matched to a gene. In germline, CDR1 is MNHNS, CDR2 SASEGT. This CDR3 is built from 14 residues. CDR3 sequence reads: CASSGGQATYEQYF. CDR3 DNA: TGTGCCAGCAGTGGTGGACAGGCAACCTACGAGCAGTACTTC.

V gene TRBV18 combines with J gene TRBJ1-4, with D maybe TRBD1 (6 bases). The CDR3 totals 14 residues. Between the trimmed V and J ends, which lost 3 bases and 8 bases, there was a span of 13 bases. In germline, CDR1 is KGHSH, CDR2 LQKENI. CDR3 protein: CASSPSQGKEKLFF. CDR3 coding DNA: TGTGCCAGCTCACCGTCACAGGGCAAGGAAAAACTGTTTTTT.

This chain's CDR3 is CASSIPWGQGEAFF. The CDR3 DNA is TGTGCCAGTAGTATTCCCTGGGGGCAGGGTGAAGCTTTCTTT. This rearrangement joins TRBV19 to TRBJ1-1; possible D gene TRBD1, 6 bases. The CDR3 consists of 14 residues. V shed 3 bases and J shed 7 bases, with 15 bases lying between them. The germline V gene has CDR1 LNHDA and CDR2 SQIVND (reference sequence).

This clone was picked up one time. The V gene is TRBV12-5, the J gene TRBJ2-3; D is possibly TRBD1 (5 bases). Looked up from germline, CDR1 is LGHNT and CDR2 is FRNRAP. The CDR3 consists of 16 residues. V dropped 2 bases and J dropped 1 base, with 13 bases sitting between them. The DNA of the CDR3 is TGTGCTAGTGGTTTGTTCAGGGAATCGGGCACAGATACGCAGTATTTT. Translation: CASGLFRESGTDTQYF.

This clone was counted between two and nine times. The rearrangement joins TRBV6-4 to TRBJ1-1; D unclear. The germline V gene has CDR1 MRHNA and CDR2 SNTAGT. Trimming shortened V by 2 bases and J by 9 bases, and 13 bases separated the two germline ends. CDR3 length: 13 amino acids. The CDR3 is CASSDTLGQKAFF. CDR3 bases: TGTGCCAGCAGTGACACCTTGGGCCAGAAAGCTTTCTTT.

This clone was recorded a few times. The genes are TRBV19 and TRBJ2-7, with 9 bases that match TRBD1. Germline CDR1 is LNHDA and CDR2 is SQIVND (reference sequence). V dropped 5 bases and J dropped 1; count of bases not matched to a gene: 3. The CDR3 covers 14 residues. CDR3 protein: CASSAGTGSYEQYF. The CDR3 region has the DNA TGTGCCAGTAGTGCCGGGACAGGGTCCTACGAGCAGTACTTC. The variable domain in full, completed from reference TRBV19 and TRBJ2-7, reads DGGITQSPKYLFRKEGQNVTLSCEQNLNHDAMYWYRQDPGQGLRLIYYSQIVNDFQKGDIAEGYSVSREKKESFPLTVTSAQKNPTAFYLCASSAGTGSYEQYFGPGTRLTVT.

This chain joins TRBV19 and TRBJ1-5, with TRBD1 as a possible D gene (6 bases). Trimming removed 4 bases at V and 1 base at J, with 8 bases between. CDR1 is LNHDA and CDR2 is SQIVND in the germline V gene (reference sequence). This CDR3 has 14 amino acids. The CDR3 reads CASSNQGSNQPQHF. DNA for the CDR3: TGTGCCAGTAGTAATCAGGGGAGCAATCAGCCCCAGCATTTT.

The chain uses TRBV7-9 and TRBJ1-1; 7 bases fit TRBD1. Per the germline V gene, CDR1 is SEHNR and CDR2 is FQNEAQ (reference sequence). V shed 6 bases and J 1 base; nucleotides not matched to a gene: 8. This CDR3 spans 15 amino acids. CDR3 DNA: TGTGCCAGCAGTCGACAGGGCCAAGGGAACACTGAAGCTTTCTTT. Its translation: CASSRQGQGNTEAFF. Together with reference TRBV7-9 and TRBJ1-1, the CDR3 gives the full variable domain: DTGVSQNPRHKITKRGQNVTFRCDPISEHNRLYWYRQTLGQGPEFLTYFQNEAQLEKSRLLSDRFSAERPKGSFSTLEIQRTEQGDSAMYLCASSRQGQGNTEAFFGQGTRLTVV.

The chain links TRBV30 to TRBJ1-1, with 8 bases aligning to TRBD1. Germline CDR1 and CDR2: GTSNPN and SVGIG (reference sequence). The V segment lost 2 bases and the J segment 8 bases; nucleotides outside the gene matches: 7. This CDR3 region has 13 residues. CDR3 sequence: CAWSRGTGTEAFF. The CDR3 bases are TGTGCCTGGAGTCGTGGGACAGGAACCGAAGCTTTCTTT.

This sequence joins TRBV12-3 or TRBV12-4 and TRBJ2-7; 7 nucleotides agree with TRBD1. This CDR3 is built from 13 residues. J was trimmed by 1 base and V by 5 bases; bases with no gene match: 2. Here the CDR3 reads CASSIQGSYEQYF. CDR3 coding DNA: TGTGCCAGCAGTATACAGGGGTCCTACGAGCAGTACTTC.

This clone is a singleton in its sample. This chain's CDR3 is CAWSGQGQMGAQHF. The DNA of the CDR3 is TGTGCCTGGAGTGGACAGGGGCAGATGGGAGCCCAGCATTTT. The chain carries TRBV30 and TRBJ1-5; 8 bases align to TRBD1. V lost 1 base and J lost 11; bases outside the gene matches: 10. The germline V gene has CDR1 GTSNPN and CDR2 SVGIG (reference sequence). CDR3 size: 14 residues.

Only one count was recorded for this clone. The gene calls are TRBV5-8 and TRBJ2-1, with TRBD2 matching 10 bases. The CDR3 extends over 16 amino acids. Germline V gene lookup returns CDR1 SGHTS and CDR2 YDEGEE. Trimming removed 4 bases from V and 4 bases from J; junction bases left unmatched: 8. The CDR3 here is CASSPVAGGPYNEQFF. As DNA, the CDR3 is TGTGCCAGCAGCCCTGTAGCGGGGGGCCCTTACAATGAGCAGTTCTTC. The complete variable domain, with remaining parts taken from reference TRBV5-8 and TRBJ2-1, reads EAGVTQSPTHLIKTRGQQATLRCSPISGHTSVYWYQQALGLGLQFLLWYDEGEERNRGNFPPRFSGRQFPNYSSELNVNALELEDSALYLCASSPVAGGPYNEQFFGPGTRLTVL.

This clone was seen a single time. The DNA for the CDR3 is TGCGCCAGCAGCACCGCGACCCCAGGGTTTGAAGCTTTCTTT. It codes for CASSTATPGFEAFF. This chain uses TRBV5-1 with TRBJ1-1; possible D gene TRBD1, 5 bases. The CDR3 totals 14 residues. The V gene's germline CDR1 is SGHRS and CDR2 YFSETQ. The V gene lost 4 bases and the J gene lost 7 bases, with 17 bases spanning the gap.

The chain recombines TRBV28 with TRBJ2-7; 10 bases are shared with TRBD1. Per germline, CDR1 MDHEN and CDR2 SYDVKM. The CDR3 has 14 amino acids. The J segment lost 5 bases and the V segment lost 6 bases, leaving 7 bases of the junction unmatched. The CDR3 is CASRLTGGFNEQYF. CDR3 nucleotides: TGTGCCAGCAGGCTGACAGGGGGCTTCAACGAGCAGTACTTC.

The rearrangement uses TRBV19 and TRBJ1-5, with TRBD1 matching over 8 bases. J was trimmed by 4 bases and V by 7 bases; bases with no gene match: 6. The germline V gene has CDR1 LNHDA and CDR2 SQIVND (reference sequence). This CDR3 contains 14 residues. The CDR3 DNA sequence: TGTGCCAGTAATACAGGGGGAGCGAATCAGCCCCAGCATTTT. The encoded protein is CASNTGGANQPQHF.

This chain links TRBV19 with TRBJ1-5, with D perhaps TRBD1 (6 bases). The CDR3 has 13 amino acids. Germline CDR1 is LNHDA and CDR2 is SQIVND (reference sequence). Trimming stripped 7 bases from V and 8 bases from J, with 15 bases between. DNA of the CDR3: TGTGCCAGTACCTCCACAGGGACCGAGCCCCAGCATTTT. Translation gives CASTSTGTEPQHF.

The rearrangement uses TRBV18 and TRBJ2-1; maybe TRBD2 (6 bases). The CDR3 spans 12 residues. The V gene lost 3 bases and the J gene lost 8 bases, with 8 bases spanning the gap. CDR1 is KGHSH and CDR2 is LQKENI in the germline V gene. The CDR3 DNA follows: TGTGCCAGCTCACCCCAGCGGGATGAGCAGTTCTTC. As protein: CASSPQRDEQFF. The variable domain in full, with the rest retrieved from reference TRBV18 and TRBJ2-1, is NAGVMQNPRHLVRRRGQEARLRCSPMKGHSHVYWYRQLPEEGLKFMVYLQKENIIDESGMPKERFSAEFPKEGPSILRIQQVVRGDSAAYFCASSPQRDEQFFGPGTRLTVL.

The chain is built from TRBV27 and TRBJ1-2; 9 nucleotides align to TRBD1. The CDR3 consists of 14 residues. Germline V gives CDR1 MNHEY, CDR2 SMNVEV (reference sequence). With 2 bases clipped from V and 5 bases from J, the junction kept 3 bases outside the gene matches. The CDR3 DNA reads as TGTGCCAGCAGTTTACGGGACAGGGAATATGGCTACACCTTC. This translates into CASSLRDREYGYTF.

This clone was seen a handful of times. V usage is TRBV6-2 or TRBV6-3 and J usage is TRBJ2-7; TRBD1 aligns across 9 bases. This CDR3 contains 15 residues. Germline V gives CDR1 MNHEY, CDR2 SVGEGT. The J segment lost 4 bases and the V segment lost 5 bases, leaving 9 bases of the junction unmatched. The CDR3 spells CASSVPGQGSYEQYF. The CDR3, as DNA: TGTGCCAGCAGTGTTCCGGGACAGGGTTCGTACGAGCAGTACTTC.

This clone turned up a few times. The CDR3, as DNA: TGTGCCAGCTCACCATCGGGATCCGTGAACACTGAAGCTTTCTTT. It encodes CASSPSGSVNTEAFF. This chain joins TRBV18 and TRBJ1-1; no definite D call. Germline-derived CDR1 and CDR2 are KGHSH and LQKENI. The CDR3 length is 15 residues. Trimming removed 2 bases from V and 0 bases from J, with 10 bases in between.

The J gene is TRBJ2-2, the V gene TRBV3-1 (or the pseudogene TRBV3-2), with D hard to call. Germline V lookup: CDR1 LGHDT, CDR2 YNNKEL (reference sequence). Trimming pared 0 bases from V and 0 bases from J, leaving 11 bases between. The CDR3 loop spans 17 amino acids. CDR3 loop: CASSQDNTATNTGELFF. The CDR3 nucleotides read TGTGCCAGCAGCCAAGATAACACAGCTACGAACACCGGGGAGCTGTTTTTT.

The rearrangement links TRBV19 to TRBJ1-2; 7 bases fit TRBD1. The CDR3 spans 15 residues. Germline CDR1 LNHDA, CDR2 SQIVND (reference sequence). Unmatched junction bases numbered 9, after V lost 6 bases and J lost 2 bases. The CDR3 sequence is CASSPGTEMNYGYTF. The DNA for the CDR3 is TGTGCCAGTAGCCCTGGGACAGAGATGAACTATGGCTACACCTTC.

This clone was seen only a few times. The genes are TRBV5-5 and TRBJ1-6; TRBD1 matches at 8 bases. Germline trimming cut 1 base from V and 11 bases from J; bases unmatched to any gene: 5. This CDR3 comprises 14 residues. CDR1 SGHKS and CDR2 YYEKEE come from the germline V gene (reference sequence). CDR3 loop: CASSLTGGQTPLHF. The CDR3 nucleotides read TGTGCCAGCAGCTTGACAGGGGGTCAGACACCCCTCCACTTT.

The genes are TRBV5-1 and TRBJ1-3, with D perhaps matching TRBD1 (6 bases). The CDR3 is made up of 16 amino acids. V lost 4 bases and J lost 0, with 14 bases in between. The V gene's germline CDR1 is SGHRS and CDR2 YFSETQ. The DNA for the CDR3 is TGCGCCAGCAGCCAGGGGATTGGATCCTCTGGAAACACCATATATTTT. Translated: CASSQGIGSSGNTIYF.

V gene TRBV19 combines with J gene TRBJ1-6, with D uncertain. Germline V gene lookup returns CDR1 LNHDA and CDR2 SQIVND (reference sequence). The CDR3 covers 14 residues. V lost 10 bases to trimming and J lost 8 bases, with 18 bases between them. The chain's CDR3 is CATKRRVEDSPLHF. CDR3 nucleotide sequence: TGTGCCACCAAAAGGAGGGTCGAGGATTCACCCCTCCACTTT.